These 19 T cell receptor beta chains share one sample of origin, sequenced in a study of blood T cell repertoires in COVID-19. Generated by immunoSEQ multiplex PCR, the TCRdb table keeps only in-frame clones and is missing some. The sample shows about 210,000 clones, more than 70% of them seen only once. Material: peripheral blood. These receptors were obtained from a human donor in a cohort sampled during active COVID-19.

This sequence joins TRBV5-1 and TRBJ2-3; 7 bases are a match to TRBD1. There are 14 residues in the CDR3. The trim removed 6 bases at V and 0 bases at J, leaving 4 bases unmatched. Germline V gene sequence: CDR1 SGHRS, CDR2 YFSETQ. CDR3 loop: CASTLTGSTDTQYF. In nucleotides, the CDR3 is TGCGCCAGCACACTGACAGGGAGCACAGATACGCAGTATTTT.

This chain joins TRBV19 and TRBJ2-1, with 12 bases aligning to TRBD1. The V segment lost 1 base and the J segment 9 bases; nucleotides outside the gene matches: 4. This CDR3 is 15 amino acids long. Germline V gene lookup returns CDR1 LNHDA and CDR2 SQIVND (reference sequence). The CDR3 reads CASSIAGQGAAEQFF. CDR3 bases: TGTGCCAGTAGTATAGCGGGACAGGGGGCTGCTGAGCAGTTCTTC.

V usage is TRBV11-3 and J usage is TRBJ2-2; 8 bases are shared with TRBD1. CDR1 SGHNT and CDR2 YENEEA come from the germline V gene. V shed 0 bases and J 7 bases; nucleotides not matched to a gene: 7. The CDR3 covers 16 residues. CDR3 loop: CASSLEGTGVGGELFF. The CDR3 DNA reads as TGTGCCAGCAGCTTAGAAGGGACAGGCGTGGGCGGGGAGCTGTTTTTT.

The chain links TRBV7-3 to TRBJ2-3; D is unresolved. The germline CDR1 and CDR2 sequences are SGHTA and FQGTGA. The length of the CDR3 is 13 residues. Trimming pared 5 bases from V and 4 bases from J, leaving 10 bases between. CDR3 in DNA: TGTGCCAGCAGCCCGCGGCGTGCAGATACGCAGTATTTT. It specifies CASSPRRADTQYF.

The CDR3 here is CASSQEMREDNEQFF. The CDR3 DNA sequence: TGTGCCAGCAGCCAAGAAATGCGGGAAGACAATGAGCAGTTCTTC. This chain links TRBV3-1 (or the pseudogene TRBV3-2) with TRBJ2-1; weak D call: TRBD2 (6 bases). The ends were cut back, 0 bases at V and 5 bases at J, with 11 bases in the middle. The CDR3 sequence is 15 residues long. Per the germline V gene, CDR1 is LGHDT and CDR2 is YNNKEL (reference sequence).

The chain carries TRBV13 and TRBJ1-4; 9 bases line up with TRBD1. Germline V gene sequence: CDR1 PRHDT, CDR2 FYEKMQ (reference sequence). V shed 7 bases, J shed 10 bases, and the junction held 10 bases outside the gene matches. The CDR3 consists of 14 residues. The CDR3 loop is CASTSRDRALKLFF. The CDR3 nucleotides read TGTGCCAGCACCTCCAGGGACAGGGCACTAAAACTGTTTTTT.

The chain carries TRBV27 and TRBJ2-7; TRBD1 matches at 8 bases. Germline V CDR1 and CDR2: MNHEY, SMNVEV (reference sequence). CDR3 length equals 14 residues. The J segment lost 0 bases and the V segment lost 5 bases, leaving 3 bases of the junction unmatched. CDR3 protein: CASSPDRDSYEQYF. CDR3 DNA: TGTGCCAGCAGTCCGGACAGGGACTCCTACGAGCAGTACTTC.

The rearrangement uses TRBV29-1 and TRBJ1-2; D unclear. Deletions cut 6 bases from V and 4 bases from J, with 18 bases between. From germline, CDR1 is SQVTM and CDR2 ANQGSEA. This CDR3 contains 14 residues. The CDR3 region is CSVPFNSRIYGYTF. CDR3 nucleotides: TGCAGCGTCCCCTTTAACAGTCGGATCTATGGCTACACCTTC.

The chain has TRBV6-6 and TRBJ1-5; TRBD1 might be the D (6 bases). The length of the CDR3 is 14 residues. CDR1 is MNHNY and CDR2 is SVGAGI in the germline V gene (reference sequence). V gave up 7 bases and J gave up 0 bases, with 10 bases separating them. CDR3 protein: CASIRQASNQPQHF. CDR3 nucleotides: TGTGCCAGCATCCGACAGGCTAGCAATCAGCCCCAGCATTTT.

The genes are TRBV5-1 and TRBJ2-5; the D is unclear. The CDR3 sequence is 12 residues long. Trimming took 5 bases from V and 4 from J, leaving 9 bases between them. CDR1 SGHRS and CDR2 YFSETQ come from the germline V gene. As DNA, the CDR3 is TGCGCCAGCAGTAGCCAGCGAGAGACCCAGTACTTC. Protein: CASSSQRETQYF.

Only a few counts were recorded for this clone. The chain has TRBV7-8 and TRBJ2-5, with 8 positions matching TRBD2. V lost 3 bases, J lost 0 bases, and 6 bases stayed unmatched. Germline CDR1 and CDR2: SGHVS and FQNEAQ. This CDR3 is built from 16 residues. DNA of the CDR3: TGTGCCAGCAGCTTTGGGCCCGGGGGGGACCAAGAGACCCAGTACTTC. This gives the protein CASSFGPGGDQETQYF.

This sequence joins TRBV2 and TRBJ2-7; 8 nucleotides match TRBD2. The CDR3 length is 16 residues. CDR1 and CDR2 (germline): SNHLY, FYNNEI. Trimming removed 2 bases from V and 6 bases from J; junction bases left unmatched: 12. This CDR3 reads CASSEIRSGSGGEQYF. For the CDR3, the DNA is TGTGCCAGCAGTGAAATAAGGAGCGGGAGCGGGGGCGAGCAGTACTTC.

The chain links TRBV14 to TRBJ2-1; TRBD2 agrees at 7 bases. From germline, CDR1 is SGHDN and CDR2 FVKESK. The ends lost 0 bases at V and 7 bases at J; junction bases unmatched: 18. This CDR3 spans 19 amino acids. The CDR3, as DNA: TGTGCCAGCAGCCAAGATAAAGCCTGGGCTAGCGGAATGCGGAATGAGCAGTTCTTC. Encoded protein: CASSQDKAWASGMRNEQFF.

The CDR3 region has the DNA TGTGCCAGCAGCCCGGAGAGGGCCAGCACAGATACGCAGTATTTT. This gives the protein CASSPERASTDTQYF. The J gene is TRBJ2-3, the V gene TRBV11-2; possible D gene TRBD2, 5 bases. CDR3 size: 15 residues. Germline assignment: CDR1 SGHAT and CDR2 FQNNGV. Trimming took 5 bases from V and 0 from J, leaving 12 bases between them.

The chain combines TRBV2 with TRBJ1-2; TRBD1 aligns across 7 bases. The germline CDR1 and CDR2 sequences are SNHLY and FYNNEI. V dropped 6 bases and J dropped 5; count of bases not matched to a gene: 18. This CDR3 has 17 residues. DNA of the CDR3: TGTGCCAGCAGACCCACAGGGGAGTTGGGGTACCTGTATGGCTACACCTTC. Encoded protein: CASRPTGELGYLYGYTF.

This chain joins TRBV28 and TRBJ1-1; unclear D gene. CDR1 is MDHEN and CDR2 is SYDVKM in the germline V gene. Trimming took off 2 bases at V and 5 bases at J, with 6 bases between the two ends. The CDR3 runs to 12 residues. DNA for the CDR3: TGTGCCAGCAGTTTACAGGTGACTGAAGCTTTCTTT. Protein product: CASSLQVTEAFF.

The rearrangement links TRBV10-3 to TRBJ1-5; perhaps TRBD1 as D (6 bases). The CDR3 runs to 13 residues. V was cut by 6 bases and J by 4 bases, with 10 bases left in between. Germline CDR1 reads ENHRY; CDR2 reads SYGVKD. CDR3 bases: TGTGCCATCAGCATGGACAGTAATCAGCCCCAGCATTTT. As protein: CAISMDSNQPQHF.

The chain joins TRBV3-1 (or the pseudogene TRBV3-2) to TRBJ2-1; weak D call: TRBD2 (6 bases). This CDR3 has 13 amino acids. V dropped 1 base and J dropped 13 bases, with 14 bases sitting between them. Germline CDR1 and CDR2: LGHDT and YNNKEL (reference sequence). CDR3 in DNA: TGTGCCAGCAGCCAAGTCGAGACTAGGCCCCAGTTCTTC. This sequence encodes CASSQVETRPQFF.

The chain employs TRBV28 and TRBJ1-1; no clear D. Germline V gene data show CDR1 as MDHEN and CDR2 as SYDVKM. The V gene lost 5 bases and the J gene lost 1 base, with 5 bases spanning the gap. This CDR3 has 12 residues. As DNA, the CDR3 is TGTGCCAGCAGTCAACAGAACACTGAAGCTTTCTTT. Its protein product is CASSQQNTEAFF. Filled out from reference TRBV28 and TRBJ1-1, the complete variable domain reads DVKVTQSSRYLVKRTGEKVFLECVQDMDHENMFWYRQDPGLGLRLIYFSYDVKMKEKGDIPEGYSVSREKKERFSLILESASTNQTSMYLCASSQQNTEAFFGQGTRLTVV.